A single sample is the source of the 8 T cell receptor beta chains below, sequenced in a study of low-dose radiotherapy and immunotherapy resistance in tumors. cDNA synthesis used a TRAV/TRBV-specific primer set for both chains. TCR amplification ran 15 to 25 PCR cycles using constant-region and V-primer adapter primers. MiXCR, applied by TCRdb to the reads, yields one record per CDR3 protein. The table has approximately 18,000 distinct CDR3 sequences, around 74% seen once; the top ten hold around 10%. The receptors were sampled from a human donor with advanced metastatic prostate, ovarian, gallbladder or colorectal cancer (not recorded which). This table probably holds off-target reads from a library built for another chain.

The gene calls are TRBV9 and TRBJ1-4, with TRBD1 as a possible D gene (6 bases). The CDR3 runs to 15 residues. Germline-derived CDR1 and CDR2 are SGDLS and YYNGEE. Trimming stripped 4 bases from V and 2 bases from J, with 12 bases between. CDR3 protein: CASSFRGSTNEKLFF. For the CDR3, the DNA is TGTGCCAGCAGCTTCAGGGGTTCTACTAATGAAAAACTGTTTTTT.

The chain recombines TRBV11-2 with TRBJ2-1; TRBD2 matches at 9 bases. The CDR3 consists of 15 residues. V shed 1 base, J shed 10 bases, and the junction held 8 bases outside the gene matches. Germline loops: CDR1 SGHAT, CDR2 FQNNGV. CDR3 nucleotide sequence: TGTGCCAGCAGCTTAGGGCGGGAGGGCCGGGGCGAGCAGTTCTTC. This codes for CASSLGREGRGEQFF.

This chain uses TRBV6-1 with TRBJ1-1; D is undetermined. In germline, CDR1 is MNHNS, CDR2 SASEGT. The CDR3 extends over 15 amino acids. V was trimmed by 6 bases and J by 3 bases, leaving 17 bases between them. CDR3 sequence reads: CASSDWTDGYTEAFF. The CDR3 DNA is TGTGCCAGCAGCGACTGGACGGACGGCTACACTGAAGCTTTCTTT.

The chain employs TRBV5-1 and TRBJ2-1, with 9 bases aligning to TRBD1. Germline V gene data show CDR1 as SGHRS and CDR2 as YFSETQ. The CDR3 spans 16 residues. The junction had 10 bases not matched to a gene; V was cut back by 2 bases and J by 7 bases. This chain's CDR3 is CASSLGGGQGRNEQFF. CDR3 DNA sequence: TGCGCCAGCAGCTTAGGGGGGGGACAGGGTAGAAATGAGCAGTTCTTC.

The CDR3 sequence is CSVKGPWDPGELFF. Written as DNA, the CDR3 is TGCAGCGTTAAGGGACCGTGGGACCCCGGGGAGCTGTTTTTT. The genes are TRBV29-1 and TRBJ2-2; D is possibly TRBD1 or TRBD2 (5 bases each). The CDR3 spans 14 residues. Looked up from germline, CDR1 is SQVTM and CDR2 is ANQGSEA. Trimming left V 5 bases short and J 6 bases short, with 16 bases between.

This clonotype was seen only a few times. This chain links TRBV20-1 with TRBJ2-3, with 13 bases that match TRBD2. CDR1 and CDR2 (germline): DFQATT, SNEGSKA (reference sequence). CDR3 length: 15 amino acids. In DNA, the CDR3 is TGCGGGGGACTAGCGGGGTGGCTGGGCACAGATACGCAGTATTTT. Its protein is CGGLAGWLGTDTQYF.

The chain combines TRBV5-1 with TRBJ1-1; tentative D call: TRBD1 (5 bases). The ends were cut back, 3 bases at V and 5 bases at J, with 14 bases in the middle. Germline V gives CDR1 SGHRS, CDR2 YFSETQ. There are 14 residues in the CDR3. The CDR3 sequence: CASSSAGVRTEAFF. CDR3 nucleotides: TGCGCCAGCAGCTCTGCGGGGGTAAGGACTGAAGCTTTCTTT.

The V and J genes are TRBV19 and TRBJ1-2; no reliable D call. Between the trimmed V and J ends, which lost 3 bases and 5 bases, there was a span of 19 bases. The CDR3 sequence is 16 residues long. Per germline, CDR1 LNHDA and CDR2 SQIVND (reference sequence). The CDR3 protein is CASSIDGQVYGYGYTF. The CDR3 DNA reads TGTGCCAGTAGTATCGACGGCCAGGTTTATGGATATGGCTACACCTTC.